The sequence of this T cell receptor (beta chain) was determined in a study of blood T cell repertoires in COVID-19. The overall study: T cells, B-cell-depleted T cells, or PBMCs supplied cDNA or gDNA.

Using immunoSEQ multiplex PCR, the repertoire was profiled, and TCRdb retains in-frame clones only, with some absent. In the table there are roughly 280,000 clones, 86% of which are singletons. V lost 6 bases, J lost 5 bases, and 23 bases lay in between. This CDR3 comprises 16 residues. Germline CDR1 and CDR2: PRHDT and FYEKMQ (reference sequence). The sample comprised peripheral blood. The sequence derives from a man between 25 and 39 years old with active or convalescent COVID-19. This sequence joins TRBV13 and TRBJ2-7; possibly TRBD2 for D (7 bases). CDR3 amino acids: CASRPGRDTGRHEQYF. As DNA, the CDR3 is TGTGCCAGCAGACCAGGGAGGGATACAGGGAGGCACGAGCAGTACTTC.